This T cell receptor (beta chain) was captured by sequencing in a study of T cells in Graves' hyperthyroidism and ophthalmopathy. The investigators amplified TCR beta CDR3 regions from RNA transcripts. HTBI primers drove first-round RT-PCR of the TCR CDR3. TCRdb re-called the multiplex PCR reads through MiXCR, storing one row per CDR3 protein. The table has about 840,000 distinct CDR3 sequences, more than 30% seen once; the top ten hold approximately 8.7%. Note on this clonotype: The junction and the germline gene differ at one end; a read error may be behind it.

This CDR3 comprises 13 residues. Germline V gives CDR1 MGHRA, CDR2 YSYEKL. The chain carries TRBV4-1 and TRBJ2-5, with D unclear. This clonotype originated in a man between 18 and 35 years old with Graves' hyperthyroidism. The specimen sequenced was blood. CDR3 in amino acids: CTSSQGPAETQYF. CDR3 in DNA: TGCACCAGCAGCCAAGGGCCTGCGGAGACCCAGTACTTC.